One and the same sample provided the 32 T cell receptor beta chains below, sequenced in a study of CD8+ T cells in alopecia areata (dated by TCRdb to the late 2010s). The time point label, read with the paper, signifies: 24 weeks on oral tofacitinib. The treatment or condition label for this specimen denotes: oral pan-JAK inhibitor, 5-10 mg twice daily. From alopecia areata patients, peripheral blood was collected along with lesional scalp punch biopsies. The method was the immunoSEQ multiplex PCR assay. For TCR sequencing, RNA was extracted from every sample and reverse transcribed into cDNA to serve as template. The table comes from immuneACCESS by way of TCRdb, which keeps in-frame sequences with V and J called. Part of the clones is missing from these tables; in studies checked, under half for an unresolved V gene and the rest for unknown reasons. The sample has approximately 4,500 clones on record, 69% of them singletons. Of the sample, 7.9% is held by the ten largest clones.

Sequenced here: skin, sampled at week 24, from a patient treated with tofacitinib. These receptors originate from a human donor with alopecia areata.

V and J are TRBV7-9 and TRBJ2-7, with 7 bases fitting TRBD2. With 5 bases clipped from V and 6 bases from J, the junction kept 7 bases outside the gene matches. The CDR3 is made up of 13 amino acids. Germline CDR1 and CDR2: SEHNR and FQNEAQ (reference sequence). CDR3 sequence (DNA): TGTGCCAGCAGCGATGTGGGGGGGGGCGAGCAGTACTTC. Protein product: CASSDVGGGEQYF. Looking up the rest from reference TRBV7-9 and TRBJ2-7 gives the full variable domain: DTGVSQNPRHKITKRGQNVTFRCDPISEHNRLYWYRQTLGQGPEFLTYFQNEAQLEKSRLLSDRFSAERPKGSFSTLEIQRTEQGDSAMYLCASSDVGGGEQYFGPGTRLTVT.

The V gene is TRBV2, the J gene TRBJ2-5, with D maybe TRBD1 (6 bases). V was clipped by 2 bases and J by 5 bases, with 18 bases between them. Germline CDR1 reads SNHLY; CDR2 reads FYNNEI. The CDR3 has 16 residues. The CDR3 region is CASSEILGRGSETQYF. The CDR3 bases are TGTGCCAGCAGTGAAATTCTCGGCAGGGGCTCCGAGACCCAGTACTTC.

The V gene is TRBV19, the J gene TRBJ1-6; tentative D call: TRBD1 (6 bases). Trimming pared 4 bases from V and 8 bases from J, leaving 18 bases between. This CDR3 is built from 16 residues. CDR1 LNHDA and CDR2 SQIVND come from the germline V gene (reference sequence). CDR3 amino acids: CASSNPRGIRDSPLHF. The DNA for the CDR3 is TGTGCCAGTAGTAACCCGAGGGGGATACGGGATTCACCCCTCCACTTT.

The rearrangement uses TRBV28 and TRBJ2-3; TRBD1 aligns across 9 bases. Germline lookup yields CDR1 MDHEN and CDR2 SYDVKM. V trimming: 8 bases; J trimming: 2 bases; junction bases outside the gene matches: 17. The CDR3 has 18 residues. The DNA for the CDR3 is TGTGCCAGCTTTTCCGGGACAGGGATCGTTCCACACACAGATACGCAGTATTTT. Translated, it gives CASFSGTGIVPHTDTQYF.

This chain joins TRBV6-1 and TRBJ2-3, with D unresolved. CDR3 size: 14 residues. Between the trimmed V and J ends, which lost 1 base and 6 bases, there was a span of 11 bases. From germline, CDR1 is MNHNS and CDR2 SASEGT. CDR3 sequence: CASSEGNHLDTQYF. For the CDR3, the DNA is TGTGCCAGCAGTGAAGGGAACCACCTGGATACGCAGTATTTT.

A word on this clone: A read error may produce the germline difference seen at one junction end. This chain links TRBV29-1 with TRBJ2-2; weak D call: TRBD1 (6 bases). The CDR3 length is 14 residues. CDR1 SQVTM and CDR2 ANQGSEA come from the germline V gene. This chain's CDR3 is CSVLGTSLTGELFF. The CDR3 DNA sequence: TGCAGCGTGTTAGGGACAAGTCTCACCGGCGAGCTGTTTTTT.

This chain links TRBV4-2 with TRBJ2-7; TRBD2 might be the D (5 bases). Deletions cut 0 bases from V and 3 bases from J, with 9 bases between. CDR3 length equals 14 residues. Per germline, CDR1 LGHNA and CDR2 YNFKEQ. This chain's CDR3 is CASSQDRESYEQYF. CDR3 bases: TGTGCCAGCAGCCAAGATAGGGAGAGCTACGAGCAGTACTTC.

The chain uses TRBV5-4 and TRBJ1-2; D possibly corresponds to TRBD1 (5 bases). The CDR3 consists of 12 residues. Germline-derived CDR1 and CDR2 are SGHNT and YYREEE (reference sequence). V lost 10 bases and J lost 3, with 13 bases in between. The CDR3 spells CAVAGDHYGYTF. CDR3 nucleotide sequence: TGTGCCGTCGCCGGGGACCACTATGGCTACACCTTC.

CDR3 in amino acids: CSVDDGAGGADTQYF. CDR3 DNA sequence: TGCAGCGTCGATGACGGGGCAGGGGGCGCAGATACGCAGTATTTT. This chain connects TRBV29-1 to TRBJ2-3; 8 nucleotides match TRBD1. Germline V CDR1 and CDR2: SQVTM, ANQGSEA. CDR3 length equals 15 residues. J lost 4 bases, V lost 6 bases, and 12 bases had no gene match.

The chain carries TRBV7-2 and TRBJ1-5; 10 bases fit TRBD1. Germline loops: CDR1 SGHTA, CDR2 FQGNSA. V dropped 5 bases and J dropped 5; count of bases not matched to a gene: 6. This CDR3 region has 15 residues. The CDR3 region has the DNA TGTGCCAGCAGCCGGGCCGGGACAGGGGATCAGCCCCAGCATTTT. Translation gives CASSRAGTGDQPQHF.

The chain joins TRBV7-2 to TRBJ2-1; no firm D call. Deletions cut 1 base from V and 5 bases from J, with 9 bases between. In germline, CDR1 is SGHTA, CDR2 FQGNSA. The CDR3 is 14 residues long. For the CDR3, the DNA is TGTGCCAGCAGCTTAGGTTCCACCCACAATGAGCAGTTCTTC. It yields the protein CASSLGSTHNEQFF.

This clone was counted between two and nine times. The chain employs TRBV7-2 and TRBJ2-5, with D unresolved. The CDR3 is made up of 12 amino acids. V was clipped by 0 bases and J by 4 bases, with 3 bases between them. Germline loops: CDR1 SGHTA, CDR2 FQGNSA. CDR3 bases: TGTGCCAGCAGCTTAGCGGGAGAGACCCAGTACTTC. Amino acid sequence: CASSLAGETQYF.

The gene calls are TRBV7-2 and TRBJ2-4; D could derive from TRBD1 or TRBD2 (5 bases each). This CDR3 comprises 13 residues. Germline V gene lookup returns CDR1 SGHTA and CDR2 FQGNSA. V dropped 3 bases and J dropped 11 bases, with 14 bases sitting between them. The CDR3 protein is CASSFEGLGVQYF. As DNA, the CDR3 is TGTGCCAGCAGCTTCGAGGGATTAGGGGTTCAGTACTTC.

V is TRBV7-2 and J is TRBJ2-5, with 9 nucleotides matching TRBD1. Germline assignment: CDR1 SGHTA and CDR2 FQGNSA. Trimming removed 0 bases from V and 5 bases from J; junction bases left unmatched: 7. The CDR3 length is 16 residues. CDR3 nucleotide sequence: TGTGCCAGCAGCTTAGCTGCACAGGGGGCTCTTGAGACCCAGTACTTC. Protein sequence: CASSLAAQGALETQYF.

This chain connects TRBV6-1 to TRBJ2-7; a possible D gene is TRBD2 (5 bases). Germline-derived CDR1 and CDR2 are MNHNS and SASEGT. The CDR3 spans 13 residues. Trimming removed 6 bases from V and 2 bases from J, with 11 bases in between. The CDR3, as DNA: TGTGCCAGCAGAACAGCGGCTGCCTACGAGCAGTACTTC. Encoded protein: CASRTAAAYEQYF.

The chain uses TRBV5-4 and TRBJ2-6; TRBD1 might be the D (6 bases). The V gene lost 0 bases and the J gene lost 2 bases, with 9 bases spanning the gap. The CDR3 length is 16 residues. The germline V gene has CDR1 SGHNT and CDR2 YYREEE (reference sequence). In DNA, the CDR3 is TGTGCCAGCAGCTTGGACAGGGACGCTGGGGCCAACGTCCTGACTTTC. Residues: CASSLDRDAGANVLTF.

V usage is TRBV7-9 and J usage is TRBJ2-3; 10 bases agree with TRBD2. Germline assignment: CDR1 SEHNR and CDR2 FQNEAQ (reference sequence). The CDR3 is 18 residues long. The ends lost 3 bases at V and 5 bases at J; junction bases unmatched: 14. This CDR3 reads CASSFFPRIAGGKDTQYF. The CDR3 coding sequence is TGTGCCAGCAGCTTTTTTCCTAGGATAGCGGGGGGTAAAGATACGCAGTATTTT.

In DNA form, the CDR3 reads TGTGCCAGCGGTTATAGCGGAACTTTCTACGAGCAGTACTTC. Its protein is CASGYSGTFYEQYF. The chain is built from TRBV27 and TRBJ2-7, with D tentatively TRBD2 (6 bases). V was pared by 8 bases and J by 3 bases, with 17 bases between. The germline gives CDR1 MNHEY, CDR2 SMNVEV (reference sequence). The CDR3 extends over 14 amino acids.

This rearrangement joins TRBV5-1 to TRBJ2-3, with 11 positions matching TRBD2. V was pared by 4 bases and J by 2 bases, with 21 bases of the junction left unmatched. Germline V lookup: CDR1 SGHRS, CDR2 YFSETQ. The CDR3 extends over 21 amino acids. CDR3 sequence (DNA): TGCGCCAGCAGCGAGGGCTACCTTACTAGCGGGAGTGGAGGCAACACAGATACGCAGTATTTT. Residues: CASSEGYLTSGSGGNTDTQYF.

This chain uses TRBV9 with TRBJ1-2; maybe TRBD1 (5 bases). V dropped 4 bases and J dropped 6 bases, with 16 bases sitting between them. Germline V gives CDR1 SGDLS, CDR2 YYNGEE. The length of the CDR3 is 14 residues. CDR3 DNA sequence: TGTGCCAGCAGCCTAGGGGTAGTAAGAAATGGCTACACCTTC. It translates to CASSLGVVRNGYTF.

This clone was observed a few times. CDR3 region: CASSRSSNTEAFF. As DNA, the CDR3 is TGTGCCAGCAGCCGCTCGTCGAACACTGAAGCTTTCTTT. The chain has TRBV7-9 and TRBJ1-1; D is unresolved. Germline V gene lookup returns CDR1 SEHNR and CDR2 FQNEAQ (reference sequence). Trimming pared 5 bases from V and 1 base from J, leaving 8 bases between. CDR3 size: 13 residues.

The chain has TRBV6-5 and TRBJ1-1; D remains ambiguous. V gave up 5 bases and J gave up 3 bases, with 13 bases separating them. The CDR3 runs 14 residues. Germline V lookup: CDR1 MNHEY, CDR2 SVGAGI. CDR3 sequence: CASSPSWGDTEAFF. The CDR3 DNA sequence: TGTGCCAGCAGTCCCTCTTGGGGAGACACTGAAGCTTTCTTT.

The sample holds a few counts of this clone. V gene TRBV11-2 combines with J gene TRBJ1-1, with D possibly TRBD1 on 6 matching bases. Germline V gene data show CDR1 as SGHAT and CDR2 as FQNNGV. This CDR3 is 13 amino acids long. Trimming stripped 1 base from V and 7 bases from J, with 10 bases between. The CDR3 sequence is CASSLAGGDEAFF. The DNA for the CDR3 is TGTGCCAGCAGCTTAGCGGGGGGCGATGAAGCTTTCTTT.

The gene calls are TRBV6-5 and TRBJ2-2, with D maybe TRBD1 (5 bases). CDR1 and CDR2 from the germline V gene are MNHEY and SVGAGI. V was cut by 6 bases and J by 2 bases, with 10 bases left in between. The CDR3 loop spans 14 amino acids. The CDR3 sequence is CASRIQGNTGELFF. The CDR3 DNA follows: TGTGCCAGCAGGATTCAGGGAAACACCGGGGAGCTGTTTTTT.

The CDR3 DNA reads as TGTGCCAGTAGTATCGGGACAGGGGGCACTGAAGCTTTCTTT. This translates into CASSIGTGGTEAFF. The chain links TRBV19 to TRBJ1-1, with TRBD1 matching over 11 bases. V gave up 3 bases and J gave up 4 bases; unmatched junction bases: 1. The germline gives CDR1 LNHDA, CDR2 SQIVND (reference sequence). The CDR3 length is 14 residues.

This sequence joins TRBV27 and TRBJ2-3; TRBD1 agrees at 7 bases. Trimming at V came to 4 bases and at J to 1 base, leaving 2 bases not matched to a gene. The CDR3 has 14 residues. From germline, CDR1 is MNHEY and CDR2 SMNVEV (reference sequence). CDR3 sequence reads: CASSSTGGTDTQYF. CDR3 nucleotides: TGTGCCAGCAGTTCTACAGGGGGCACAGATACGCAGTATTTT.

The CDR3 here is CASSYPPGYGNEQFF. For the CDR3, the DNA is TGTGCCAGCAGTTACCCTCCAGGATACGGCAATGAGCAGTTCTTC. The V and J genes are TRBV6-9 and TRBJ2-1; D remains unclear. Germline values: CDR1 MNHGY, CDR2 SVAAGI. V was cut by 3 bases and J by 6 bases, with 15 bases left in between. The CDR3 extends over 15 amino acids.

The J gene is TRBJ2-2, the V gene TRBV5-1; no clear D gene. The ends were cut back, 3 bases at V and 4 bases at J, with 22 bases in the middle. Germline values: CDR1 SGHRS, CDR2 YFSETQ. The CDR3 spans 18 residues. The CDR3 sequence is CASSSPSGRIASTGELFF. In DNA form, the CDR3 reads TGCGCCAGCAGCTCCCCGTCGGGCAGGATTGCGAGCACCGGGGAGCTGTTTTTT.

V usage is TRBV7-3 and J usage is TRBJ2-1, with 9 bases fitting TRBD2. Per germline, CDR1 SGHTA and CDR2 FQGTGA. The length of the CDR3 is 16 residues. V gave up 5 bases and J gave up 6 bases; unmatched junction bases: 11. The CDR3 is CASSRHLAGPSNEQFF. CDR3 in DNA: TGTGCCAGCAGCCGCCATCTAGCGGGGCCAAGCAATGAGCAGTTCTTC.

The chain joins TRBV5-6 to TRBJ2-3, with a possible D match to TRBD2 (7 bases). Germline V gene data show CDR1 as SGHDT and CDR2 as YYEEEE. CDR3 length: 15 amino acids. Trimming shortened V by 7 bases and J by 0 bases, and 15 bases separated the two germline ends. CDR3 nucleotides: TGTGCCAGCTACCAAGGGGGGGGGAGCACAGATACGCAGTATTTT. It translates to CASYQGGGSTDTQYF.

The V call is TRBV4-3, the J call TRBJ1-1, with TRBD1 matching over 10 bases. The germline CDR1 and CDR2 sequences are LGHNA and YSLEER. The CDR3 length is 16 residues. V shed 4 bases, J shed 8 bases, and the junction held 13 bases outside the gene matches. Here the CDR3 reads CASSRPLGQGKTEAFF. CDR3 coding DNA: TGCGCCAGCAGCCGACCTTTGGGACAGGGGAAAACCGAAGCTTTCTTT.

J is TRBJ2-3 and V is TRBV7-8; 8 bases are a match to TRBD2. The CDR3 is made up of 17 amino acids. CDR1 and CDR2 (germline): SGHVS, FQNEAQ. V was clipped by 5 bases and J by 2 bases; unmatched bases: 12. CDR3 amino acids: CASSPLVRGVTTDTQYF. The CDR3 DNA follows: TGTGCCAGCAGCCCGCTGGTGCGGGGGGTTACCACAGATACGCAGTATTTT.